This T cell receptor beta chain was captured in a study of HIV-infected children after antiretroviral therapy interruption. The germline gives CDR1 SGDLS, CDR2 YYNGEE. The V end was cut by 0 bases, the J end by 0 bases, with 13 bases between. This CDR3 spans 17 amino acids. Many counts were recorded for this clonotype. The TCR library was built from RNA with a 3' RACE protocol and unique molecular identifiers. TCRdb ran MiXCR on the 3' RACE reads and lists one entry per CDR3 protein. In the table there are some 51,000 distinct CDR3 sequences, approximately 4% of which are singletons. The sample's treatment: PENTA 11 planned treatment interruption arm or continuous ART arm.

The V call is TRBV9, the J call TRBJ1-3, with no clear D. Sequenced material: CD45RA+ CD4+ T cells from PBMCs, pooled from several time points, taken from a donor given antiretroviral therapy, either interrupted or continuous. Subset of the sample: naive CD4+ CD45RA+ CD45RO- T cells. The sequence was obtained from a pool of human donors with HIV. In DNA form, the CDR3 reads TGTGCCAGCAGCGTAGGATGGTCCCCTCTCTCTGGAAACACCATATATTTT. It codes for CASSVGWSPLSGNTIYF.